This T cell receptor (beta chain) was sequenced during a study of T-cell reconstitution after alpha-beta-depleted transplantation in children. Whole-study results and caveats: In patients about two months after transplant, alpha-beta T cells reportedly arose from several hundred expanded graft clones. High day-60 TCRbeta diversity in some patients came from surviving recipient T cells and thymic progenitors. Newly produced T cells mostly accounted for T-cell counts and diversity one year post-transplant.

This clonotype was seen more than once but under ten times. Its antigen is still unknown. The authors prepared the TCRbeta library with unique molecular identifiers. From the PCR reads, TCRdb called clonotypes with MiXCR, one entry per CDR3 protein. The data contain hundreds of thousands of distinct CDR3 sequences, 10% to 15% of them singletons. CDR1 is SGDLS and CDR2 is YYNGEE in the germline V gene. Trimming took 2 bases from V and 2 from J, leaving 11 bases between them. The CDR3 consists of 15 residues. The chain joins TRBV9 to TRBJ2-1; TRBD2 is a possible D gene (6 bases). The sequence came from a male patient younger than 18 who had a stem cell transplant for acute myeloid leukemia, so the T cells may come from the graft donor. This specimen was PBMCs, mostly from graft donor cells, taken 360 days after TCRalphabeta/CD19-depleted stem cell transplant. The CDR3, as DNA: TGTGCCAGCAGCGTCCTGGAGGGCCCCTACAATGAGCAGTTCTTC. This gives the protein CASSVLEGPYNEQFF.